These 10 T cell receptor beta chains share one sample of origin, sequenced in a study of shared clonotypes between healthy human individuals. Sequenced by immunoSEQ multiplex PCR; TCRdb stores in-frame clones only, minus some. In the table there are about 2,200,000 clones, roughly 91% of which are singletons. Terminally differentiated effector memory CD45RA+ cells were excluded by CCR7 positive selection of CD45RO-negative cells. Sequenced: naive CD8+ T cells from PBMCs. Source of these receptors: a man aged 18-30 years in good health. Some clones in this sample may be carry-over from other donors' samples.

The chain has TRBV6-1 and TRBJ1-5; D gene ambiguous. The germline V and J ends were trimmed by 6 bases and 3 bases, with 12 bases remaining between them. The CDR3 spans 14 residues. Looked up from germline, CDR1 is MNHNS and CDR2 is SASEGT. The chain's CDR3 is CASREGQFNQPQHF. The DNA of the CDR3 is TGTGCCAGCAGGGAGGGCCAGTTCAATCAGCCCCAGCATTTT.

Only a few counts were recorded for this clone. This chain joins TRBV5-1 and TRBJ2-7; 7 bases fit TRBD1. Germline V gives CDR1 SGHRS, CDR2 YFSETQ. V lost 2 bases to trimming and J lost 2 bases; unmatched junction nucleotides: 4. This CDR3 comprises 14 residues. The CDR3 DNA sequence: TGCGCCAGCAGCTTTGAGGGGGCTACCTACGAGCAGTACTTC. Translated: CASSFEGATYEQYF.

The J gene is TRBJ1-4, the V gene TRBV5-1; possibly TRBD1 for D (6 bases). V was pared by 3 bases and J by 6 bases, with 24 bases between. CDR1 is SGHRS, CDR2 YFSETQ, per germline. The CDR3 has 18 residues. CDR3 nucleotide sequence: TGCGCCAGCAGCTACGGGGGCCGAGGCGGAATTGGGGATGAAAAACTGTTTTTT. Translating gives CASSYGGRGGIGDEKLFF.

This sequence joins TRBV19 and TRBJ1-5; D is uncertain. V shed 3 bases and J shed 1 base, with 10 bases lying between them. Germline V gene sequence: CDR1 LNHDA, CDR2 SQIVND (reference sequence). CDR3 size: 15 residues. In nucleotides, the CDR3 is TGTGCCAGTAGTATTACGGCCAGGAGCAATCAGCCCCAGCATTTT. It is translated as CASSITARSNQPQHF.

This rearrangement joins TRBV9 to TRBJ2-3; no reliable D call. This CDR3 region has 16 residues. Germline V gene data show CDR1 as SGDLS and CDR2 as YYNGEE. The V end lost 0 bases, the J end lost 1 base, and 12 bases lay between the germline ends. The CDR3 spells CASSVVVGGRTDTQYF. The CDR3 nucleotides are TGTGCCAGCAGCGTAGTAGTGGGCGGTCGCACAGATACGCAGTATTTT. Complete variable domain (other parts from reference TRBV9 and TRBJ2-3): DSGVTQTPKHLITATGQRVTLRCSPRSGDLSVYWYQQSLDQGLQFLIQYYNGEERAKGNILERFSAQQFPDLHSELNLSSLELGDSALYFCASSVVVGGRTDTQYFGPGTRLTVL.

This chain joins TRBV11-2 and TRBJ1-5; D call uncertain. The CDR3 runs 15 residues. V was trimmed by 0 bases and J by 7 bases, leaving 13 bases between them. CDR1 and CDR2 from the germline V gene are SGHAT and FQNNGV. CDR3 bases: TGTGCCAGCAGCTTAGACCGTATGCAAAACCAGCCCCAGCATTTT. It codes for CASSLDRMQNQPQHF.

J is TRBJ2-5 and V is TRBV14; D not certain. The germline V gene encodes CDR1 SGHDN and CDR2 FVKESK. V was pared by 2 bases and J by 6 bases, with 16 bases between. The CDR3 contains 15 residues. The CDR3: CASSQLDSRLKTQYF. The CDR3 nucleotides are TGTGCCAGCAGCCAACTAGACTCCCGGCTGAAGACCCAGTACTTC.

This sequence joins TRBV5-1 and TRBJ2-7; 9 nucleotides agree with TRBD1. After removal of 0 bases from V and 6 bases from J, the junction contained 4 bases not matched to a gene. Germline CDR1 and CDR2: SGHRS and YFSETQ. The length of the CDR3 is 14 residues. CDR3 residues: CASSLDRGRTEQYF. The CDR3, as DNA: TGCGCCAGCAGCTTGGACAGGGGGCGCACCGAGCAGTACTTC.

The V call is TRBV10-3, the J call TRBJ2-3; the match to TRBD1 covers 9 bases. Trimming cost V 4 bases and J 0 bases; bases outside gene matches: 8. CDR1 ENHRY and CDR2 SYGVKD come from the germline V gene. The CDR3 has 17 residues. CDR3 bases: TGTGCCATCAGTGTCCGGGACAGGGTGACTAGCACAGATACGCAGTATTTT. Translating gives CAISVRDRVTSTDTQYF.

This clone has just one count. Here the CDR3 DNA reads TGTGCCATCCGGCAGGGAAGCGGGCAGTACTTC. It is translated as CAIRQGSGQYF. This chain connects TRBV7-8 to TRBJ2-7; D is perhaps TRBD1 or TRBD2 (5 bases each). The germline V gene encodes CDR1 SGHVS and CDR2 FQNEAQ. V lost 10 bases and J 9 bases, leaving 16 bases between the germline ends. The CDR3 length is 11 residues.